Following are 7 T cell receptor beta chains from one sample sequenced in a study of T cell changes during pregnancy in multiple sclerosis. This table comes from immunoSEQ multiplex PCR, and its TCRdb copy is limited to in-frame clones, with some not included. The sample holds approximately 37,000 clones; around 91% are singletons and the top ten take around 0.8%. The sequences come from CD4+ T cells from peripheral blood mononuclear cells, collected before pregnancy. All receptors derive from a female donor with multiple sclerosis, enrolled in a pregnancy study.

J is TRBJ2-5 and V is TRBV28; weak D call: TRBD1 (6 bases). The germline CDR1 and CDR2 sequences are MDHEN and SYDVKM. There are 16 residues in the CDR3. Trimming took off 2 bases at V and 5 bases at J, with 18 bases between the two ends. The CDR3 bases are TGTGCCAGCAGTTTAAGGGGACAAGTTCTCATGGAGACCCAGTACTTC. Translation gives CASSLRGQVLMETQYF. Supplemented by reference TRBV28 and TRBJ2-5, the full variable domain reads DVKVTQSSRYLVKRTGEKVFLECVQDMDHENMFWYRQDPGLGLRLIYFSYDVKMKEKGDIPEGYSVSREKKERFSLILESASTNQTSMYLCASSLRGQVLMETQYFGPGTRLLVL.

V usage is TRBV28 and J usage is TRBJ1-2, with D unresolved. V was shortened by 10 bases and J by 2 bases, with 14 bases between the two germline ends. CDR1 and CDR2 (germline): MDHEN, SYDVKM. CDR3 length equals 13 residues. Here the CDR3 DNA reads TGTGCCATCCCCGGGAACACCAACTATGGCTACACCTTC. Translation: CAIPGNTNYGYTF.

V usage is TRBV14 and J usage is TRBJ1-3; D unresolved. The CDR3 spans 14 residues. Trimming stripped 2 bases from V and 1 base from J, with 6 bases between. Germline V gene data show CDR1 as SGHDN and CDR2 as FVKESK. The CDR3 DNA reads as TGTGCCAGCAGCCAAATCGTTTCTGGAAACACCATATATTTT. Protein: CASSQIVSGNTIYF.

This clone appeared a few times. The gene calls are TRBV6-5 and TRBJ1-1; D remains unclear. CDR1 is MNHEY and CDR2 is SVGAGI in the germline V gene. V was trimmed by 4 bases and J by 7 bases, leaving 13 bases between them. The CDR3 spans 13 residues. In nucleotides, the CDR3 is TGTGCCAGCAGTTCGCTCTTGGCTGGTGAAGCTTTCTTT. This sequence encodes CASSSLLAGEAFF.

This rearrangement joins TRBV27 to TRBJ1-4; 10 bases are shared with TRBD1. J lost 8 bases, V lost 6 bases, and 15 bases had no gene match. In germline, CDR1 is MNHEY, CDR2 SMNVEV (reference sequence). The length of the CDR3 is 17 residues. CDR3 residues: CASSKRGTGVSYEKLFF. As DNA, the CDR3 is TGTGCCAGCAGCAAAAGGGGGACAGGGGTTTCTTACGAAAAACTGTTTTTT.

The chain links TRBV19 to TRBJ1-1; 9 positions match TRBD1. The CDR3 is 13 residues long. Per the germline V gene, CDR1 is LNHDA and CDR2 is SQIVND (reference sequence). The V and J ends lost 10 bases and 4 bases, in that order; junction bases with no gene match: 7. CDR3 loop: CATEQGAGTEAFF. CDR3 sequence (DNA): TGTGCCACTGAACAGGGGGCAGGCACTGAAGCTTTCTTT.

V and J are TRBV5-1 and TRBJ2-7, with 10 bases fitting TRBD1. This CDR3 region has 17 residues. Germline CDR1 SGHRS, CDR2 YFSETQ. V lost 1 base, J lost 7 bases, and 14 bases stayed unmatched. CDR3 nucleotide sequence: TGCGCCAGCAGCTTGAGATCCAGGGGACAGGGGATAGTGGAGCAGTACTTC. Translating it yields CASSLRSRGQGIVEQYF.